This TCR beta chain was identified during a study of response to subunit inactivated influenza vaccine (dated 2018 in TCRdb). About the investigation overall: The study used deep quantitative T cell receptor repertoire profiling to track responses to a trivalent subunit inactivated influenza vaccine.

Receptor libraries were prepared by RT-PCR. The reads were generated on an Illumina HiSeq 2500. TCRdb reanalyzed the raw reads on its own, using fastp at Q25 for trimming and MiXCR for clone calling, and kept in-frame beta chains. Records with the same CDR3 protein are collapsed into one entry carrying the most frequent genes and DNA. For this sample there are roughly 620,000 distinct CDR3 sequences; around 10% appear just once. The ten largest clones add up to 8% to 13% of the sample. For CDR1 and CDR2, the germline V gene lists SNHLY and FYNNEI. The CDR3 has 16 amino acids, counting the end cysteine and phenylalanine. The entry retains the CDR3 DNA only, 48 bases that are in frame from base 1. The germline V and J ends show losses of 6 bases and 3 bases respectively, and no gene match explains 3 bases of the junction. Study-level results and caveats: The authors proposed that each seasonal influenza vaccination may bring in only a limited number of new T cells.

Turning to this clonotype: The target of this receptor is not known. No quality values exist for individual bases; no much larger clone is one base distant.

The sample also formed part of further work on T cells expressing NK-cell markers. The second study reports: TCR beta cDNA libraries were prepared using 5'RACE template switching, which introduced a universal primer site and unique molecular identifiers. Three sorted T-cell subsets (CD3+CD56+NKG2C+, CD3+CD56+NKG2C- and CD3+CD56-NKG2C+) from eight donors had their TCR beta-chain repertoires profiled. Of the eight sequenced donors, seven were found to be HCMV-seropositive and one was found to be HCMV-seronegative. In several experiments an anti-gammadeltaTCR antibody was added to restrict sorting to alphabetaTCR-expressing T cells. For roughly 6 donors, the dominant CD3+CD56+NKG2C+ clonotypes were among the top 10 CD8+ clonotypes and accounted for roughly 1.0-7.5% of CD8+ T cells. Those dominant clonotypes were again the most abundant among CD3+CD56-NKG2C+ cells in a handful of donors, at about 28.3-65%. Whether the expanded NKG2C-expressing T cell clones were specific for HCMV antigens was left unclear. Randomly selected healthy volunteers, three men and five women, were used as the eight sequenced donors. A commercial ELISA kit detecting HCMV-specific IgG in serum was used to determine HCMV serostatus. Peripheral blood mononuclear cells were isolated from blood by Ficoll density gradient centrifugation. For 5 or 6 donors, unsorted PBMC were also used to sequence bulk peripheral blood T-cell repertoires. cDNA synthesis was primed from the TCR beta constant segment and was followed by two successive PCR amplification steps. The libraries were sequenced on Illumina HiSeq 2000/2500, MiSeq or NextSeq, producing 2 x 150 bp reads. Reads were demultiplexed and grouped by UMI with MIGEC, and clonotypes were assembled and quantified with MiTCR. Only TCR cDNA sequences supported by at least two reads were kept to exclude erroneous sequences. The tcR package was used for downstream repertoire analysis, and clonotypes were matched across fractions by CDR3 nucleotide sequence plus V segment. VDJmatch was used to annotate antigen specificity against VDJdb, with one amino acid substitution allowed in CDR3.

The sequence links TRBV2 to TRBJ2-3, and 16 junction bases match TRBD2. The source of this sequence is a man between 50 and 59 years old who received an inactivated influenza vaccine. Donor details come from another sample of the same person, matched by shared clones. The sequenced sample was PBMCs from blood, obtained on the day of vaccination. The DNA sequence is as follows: TGTGCCAGCAGGAAGGGACTAGCGGGGGGGACAGATACGCAGTATTTT. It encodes CASRKGLAGGTDTQYF.